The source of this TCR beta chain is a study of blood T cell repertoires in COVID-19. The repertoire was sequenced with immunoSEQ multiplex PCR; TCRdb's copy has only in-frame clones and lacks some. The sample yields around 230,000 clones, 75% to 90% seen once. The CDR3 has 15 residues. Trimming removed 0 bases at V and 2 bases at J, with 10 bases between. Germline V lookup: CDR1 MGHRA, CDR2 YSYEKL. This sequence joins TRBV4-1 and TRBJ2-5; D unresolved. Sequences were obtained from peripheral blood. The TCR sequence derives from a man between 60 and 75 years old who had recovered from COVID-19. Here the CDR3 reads CASSQEYPQQETQYF. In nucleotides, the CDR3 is TGCGCCAGCAGCCAAGAGTATCCCCAGCAAGAGACCCAGTACTTC.